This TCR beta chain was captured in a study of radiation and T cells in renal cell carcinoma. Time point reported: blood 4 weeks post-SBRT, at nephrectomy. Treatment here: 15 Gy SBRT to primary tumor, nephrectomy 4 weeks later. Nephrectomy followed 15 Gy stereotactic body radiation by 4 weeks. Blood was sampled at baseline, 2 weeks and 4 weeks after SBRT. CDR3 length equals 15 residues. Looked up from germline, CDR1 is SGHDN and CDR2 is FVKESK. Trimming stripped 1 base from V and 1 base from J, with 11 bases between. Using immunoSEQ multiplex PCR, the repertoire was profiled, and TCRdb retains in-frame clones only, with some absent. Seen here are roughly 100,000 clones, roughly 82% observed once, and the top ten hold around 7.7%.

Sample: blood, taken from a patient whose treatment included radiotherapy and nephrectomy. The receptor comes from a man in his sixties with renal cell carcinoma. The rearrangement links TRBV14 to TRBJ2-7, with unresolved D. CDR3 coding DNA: TGTGCCAGCAGCCAAGGGCCGCTGGGATCCTACGAGCAGTACTTC. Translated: CASSQGPLGSYEQYF.